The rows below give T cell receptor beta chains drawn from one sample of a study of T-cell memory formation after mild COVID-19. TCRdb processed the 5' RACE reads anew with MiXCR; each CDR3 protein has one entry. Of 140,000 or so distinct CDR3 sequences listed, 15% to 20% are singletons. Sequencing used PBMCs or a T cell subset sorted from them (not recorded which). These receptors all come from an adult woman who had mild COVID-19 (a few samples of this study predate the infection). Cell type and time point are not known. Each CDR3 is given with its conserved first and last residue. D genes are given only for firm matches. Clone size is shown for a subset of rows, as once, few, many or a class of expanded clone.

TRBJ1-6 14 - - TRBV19 TGTGCCAGTGCGGACCTCTCCTATAATTCACCCCTCCACTTT CASADLSYNSPLHF
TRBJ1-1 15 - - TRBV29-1 TGCAGCGTTGTGGGCAAGGGGGGACCGAACACTGAAGCTTTCTTT CSVVGKGGPNTEAFF
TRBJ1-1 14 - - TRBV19 TGTGCCAGTAGTATCGAACGGCTGAACACTGAAGCTTTCTTT CASSIERLNTEAFF
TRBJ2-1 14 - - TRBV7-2 TGTGCCAGCAGCTTAGTCAGGGCCGGAGATGAGCAGTTCTTC CASSLVRAGDEQFF
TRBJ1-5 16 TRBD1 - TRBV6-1 TGTGCCAGCAGCACAGGGGGCTGGGTGGGCAATCAGCCCCAGCATTTT CASSTGGWVGNQPQHF
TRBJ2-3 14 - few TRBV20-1 TGCAGTGCTGGGTCGGGGGATAGCACAGATACGCAGTATTTT CSAGSGDSTDTQYF
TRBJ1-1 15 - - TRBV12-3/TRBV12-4 TGTGCCAGCAGTCCGAAGACTGGATCGAACACTGAAGCTTTCTTT CASSPKTGSNTEAFF
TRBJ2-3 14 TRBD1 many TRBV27 TGTGCCAGCAGTCGGGACAGGGTGATAGATACGCAGTATTTT CASSRDRVIDTQYF
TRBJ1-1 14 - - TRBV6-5 TGTGCCAGCAGGTTGGGGGCCCGGAACACTGAAGCTTTCTTT CASRLGARNTEAFF
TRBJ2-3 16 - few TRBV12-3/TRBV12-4 TGTGCCAGCAGTTTAGGAGGTGGGGCAGCACGGGGGACGCAGTATTTT CASSLGGGAARGTQYF
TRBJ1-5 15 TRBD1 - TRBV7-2 TGTGCCAGCAGCTTAGGCAGGGGGAGCAATCAGCCCCAGCATTTT CASSLGRGSNQPQHF
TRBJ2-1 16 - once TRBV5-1 TGCGCCAGCAGCTTGATTGGCGGAAGATCGGACAATGAGCAGTTCTTC CASSLIGGRSDNEQFF
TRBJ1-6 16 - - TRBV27 TGTGCCAGCAGTTTAAGGACCGGGAGCTATAATTCACCCCTCCACTTT CASSLRTGSYNSPLHF
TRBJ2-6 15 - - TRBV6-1 TGTGCCAGCAGCGCAACAGGGTTCGGGGCCAACGTCCTGACTTTC CASSATGFGANVLTF
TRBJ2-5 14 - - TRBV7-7 TGTGCTAGCAGCTCCGACACCTCCGGCGAGACCCAGTACTTC CASSSDTSGETQYF
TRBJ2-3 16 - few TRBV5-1 TGCGCCAGCAGCTTACATCTCGAGGGGATAACAGATACGCAGTATTTT CASSLHLEGITDTQYF
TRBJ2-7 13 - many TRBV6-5 TGTGCCAGCAGTCGAGATCCTTACTACGAGCAGTACTTC CASSRDPYYEQYF
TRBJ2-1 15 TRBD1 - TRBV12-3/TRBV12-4 TGTGCCAGCAATCCGACAGGGTCTTACTACAATGAGCAGTTCTTC CASNPTGSYYNEQFF
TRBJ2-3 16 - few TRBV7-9 TGTGCCAGCAGCTTAGCGGGAACACCACGGGAAGATACGCAGTATTTT CASSLAGTPREDTQYF
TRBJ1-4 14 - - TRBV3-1 TGTGCCAGCAGCCAACGGGGGACCGGTGAAAAACTGTTTTTT CASSQRGTGEKLFF
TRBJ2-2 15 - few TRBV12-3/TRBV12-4 TGTGCCAGCAGTTTAATGTCACAGAACACCGGGGAGCTGTTTTTT CASSLMSQNTGELFF
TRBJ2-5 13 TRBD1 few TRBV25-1 TGTGCCAGCAGCACGCCGGGACAGAAGACCCAGTACTTC CASSTPGQKTQYF
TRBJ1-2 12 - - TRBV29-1 TGCAGCGTGGGACAATCTAACTATGGCTACACCTTC CSVGQSNYGYTF
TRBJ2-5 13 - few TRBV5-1 TGCGCCAGCGGCGGGGACGTTAGGGAGACCCAGTACTTC CASGGDVRETQYF
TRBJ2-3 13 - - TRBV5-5 TGTGCCAGCAGCTTCACAGTCGTAGATACGCAGTATTTT CASSFTVVDTQYF
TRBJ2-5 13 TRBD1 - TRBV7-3 TGTGCCAGCAGCAGGGGGCAGGAAGAGACCCAGTACTTC CASSRGQEETQYF
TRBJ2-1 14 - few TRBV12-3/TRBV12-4 TGTGCCAGCAGCGTAGGTGGGACTTACAATGAGCAGTTCTTC CASSVGGTYNEQFF
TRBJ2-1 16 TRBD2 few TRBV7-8 TGTGCCAGCAGCTTAGTTGGGAGCGGGAGGGCGGATGAGCAGTTCTTC CASSLVGSGRADEQFF
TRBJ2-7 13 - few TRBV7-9 TGTGCCAGCAGCTCGAGATCTACCGACGAGCAGTACTTC CASSSRSTDEQYF
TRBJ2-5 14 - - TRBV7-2 TGTGCCAGCAGCTTAATGGGAGGGGGAGAGACCCAGTACTTC CASSLMGGGETQYF
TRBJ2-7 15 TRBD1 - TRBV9 TGTGCCAGCAGCCGAGGGGGCCTAGTGGGGAACGAGCAGTACTTC CASSRGGLVGNEQYF
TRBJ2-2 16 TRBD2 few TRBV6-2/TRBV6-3 TGTGCCAGCAGTTTCCCAGCGGGAGGGCTTCGCGGGGAGCTGTTTTTT CASSFPAGGLRGELFF
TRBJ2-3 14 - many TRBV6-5 TGTGCCAGCAGGGCTCGCGGGGGCACAGATACGCAGTATTTT CASRARGGTDTQYF
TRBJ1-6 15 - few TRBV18 TGTGCCAGCTCACCGGGCCAGCTCCTGGAATCACCCCTCCACTTT CASSPGQLLESPLHF
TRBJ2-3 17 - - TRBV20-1 TGCAGTGCTAGACCCTTTGTGGGCCTGGGTCCCACAGATACGCAGTATTTT CSARPFVGLGPTDTQYF
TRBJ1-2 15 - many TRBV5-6 TGTGCCAGCAGCTTGGATCCAGGGATGGTCGGGGGCTACACCTTC CASSLDPGMVGGYTF
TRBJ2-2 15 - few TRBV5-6 TGTGCCAGCAGCTTTGACAGGTTAAACACCGGGGAGCTGTTTTTT CASSFDRLNTGELFF
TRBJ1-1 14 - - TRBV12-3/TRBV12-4 TGTGCCAGCAGTTTTAAGGCGACGAACACTGAAGCTTTCTTT CASSFKATNTEAFF
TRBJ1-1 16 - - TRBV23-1 TGCGCCAGCAGAGCCTACCCGGACGGCATGAACACTGAAGCTTTCTTT CASRAYPDGMNTEAFF
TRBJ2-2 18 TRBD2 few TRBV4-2 TGTGCCAGCAGCCAAGATCGGCGGGGGGGCGGCGGCACCGGGGAGCTGTTTTTT CASSQDRRGGGGTGELFF
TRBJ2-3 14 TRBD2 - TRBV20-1 TGCAGTCCTCGGGGAGCGGGAGACACAGATACGCAGTATTTT CSPRGAGDTDTQYF
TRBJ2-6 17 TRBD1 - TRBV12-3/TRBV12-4 TGTGCCAGCAGTGACCCGGGACAGGGGAGCGGGGCCAACGTCCTGACTTTC CASSDPGQGSGANVLTF
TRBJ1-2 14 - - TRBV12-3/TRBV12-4 TGTGCCAGCAGGTCCTATACTGCCTACTATGGCTACACCTTC CASRSYTAYYGYTF
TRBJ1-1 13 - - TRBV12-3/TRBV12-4 TGTGCCAGCAGTGATGCGACTCGGGGGGTAGCCTTCTTT CASSDATRGVAFF
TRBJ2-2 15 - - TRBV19 TGTGCCAGTAGTACCGCCCGACAGGACACCGGGGAGCTGTTTTTT CASSTARQDTGELFF
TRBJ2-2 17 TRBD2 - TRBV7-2 TGTGCCAGCAGCCCCCGTCTAGCGGGAGGGGGCACCGGGGAGCTGTTTTTT CASSPRLAGGGTGELFF